This T cell receptor (beta chain) emerged from a study of regulatory T cells in long-lasting Graves disease. This sample's time point: persistent/refractory GD, antithyroid drugs over 5 years with positive TRAb. PBMC-derived RNA was used for the TCR library. Broader study findings: Patients with persistent Graves' had lower TCR diversity than newly diagnosed patients. Small numbers of samples may have cut accuracy.

V shed 3 bases, J shed 3 bases, and the junction held 10 bases outside the gene matches. Germline CDR1 and CDR2: KGHDR and SFDVKD. The length of the CDR3 is 16 residues. This clonotype was seen repeatedly, ten times or more. Antigen specificity is unknown. In building TCR beta libraries, iRepertoire HTBI primers were used together with Arm-PCR of CDR3 regions. In the study's own analysis: In the combined samples, 55 to 75 TRBV and more than twelve TRBJ segments were identified. MiXCR, applied by TCRdb to the multiplex PCR reads, yields one record per CDR3 protein. The V and J calls were determined by TCRdb, not by the authors. The repertoire holds about 420,000 distinct CDR3 sequences, around 20% seen once, with about 27% in the top ten.

The sequence was obtained from a female donor with Graves disease. The chain combines TRBV24-1 with TRBJ2-7, with 7 bases fitting TRBD1. This specimen was peripheral blood mononuclear cells (PBMCs), taken when the disease was refractory, from a patient treated with antithyroid drugs. CDR3 in DNA: TGTGCCACCAGTGATCATAAAGATGGGACAGACTACGAGCAGTACTTC. Protein product: CATSDHKDGTDYEQYF.